This T cell receptor (beta chain) was profiled in a study of blood T cells in healthy people across ages. After removal of 4 bases from V and 8 bases from J, the junction contained 4 bases not matched to a gene. Germline CDR1 is LGHDT and CDR2 is YNNKEL (reference sequence). The CDR3 is made up of 14 amino acids. Sample-barcoded 5' priming and a J-beta primer mix drove a second PCR of roughly 7 to 11 cycles. TCRdb independently ran MiXCR on the 5' RACE reads; one entry per CDR3 protein. The sample has around 870,000 distinct CDR3 sequences, around 26% seen once. Healthy Caucasian individuals from Russia aged roughly 6 to 90 were enrolled as donors. Extraction yielded at least 5 micrograms of total RNA per sample. This clonotype showed up many times.

V is TRBV3-1 and J is TRBJ1-6; 8 bases match TRBD1. The source of this sequence is a woman at least 80 years old in good health. Material: blood. The CDR3 sequence: CASSRGQGYSPLHF. The CDR3 region has the DNA TGTGCCAGCAGCCGTGGACAGGGATATTCACCCCTCCACTTT.